This TCR beta chain was sequenced for a study of early T cells in non-severe SARS-CoV-2 infection. Study-level information: Chains were not paired, and sequencing was done on bulk RNA from unsorted whole blood.

Study-level findings and limits: VDJdb matching favored anti-spike CD8 responses, missing private and CD4 specificities.

For this clonotype: Its antigen is undetermined.

The CDR3 sequence is 15 residues long. The V end lost 3 bases, the J end lost 6 bases, and 16 bases lay between the germline ends. Per the germline V gene, CDR1 is SGHKS and CDR2 is YYEKEE (reference sequence). Individual cDNA molecules were tagged with unique molecular identifiers, the study reported. MiXCR was run by TCRdb on the 5' RACE reads, yielding one entry per CDR3 protein. The data contain approximately 85,000 distinct CDR3 sequences, more than 9% of them singletons. The chain carries TRBV5-5 and TRBJ1-5; D is unresolved. This clonotype was sampled from an adult who was a healthcare worker with PCR-confirmed SARS-CoV-2 infection or an uninfected control (not recorded which). Sequenced material: whole blood. CDR3 bases: TGTGCCAGCAGCTCCCGAATAGGCAGCGCTCAGCCCCAGCATTTT. Amino acid sequence: CASSSRIGSAQPQHF.